This TCR beta chain was sequenced in a study of technical replicates of blood from a few donors. The V gene end was trimmed by 3 bases and the J gene end by 0 bases; junction bases not matched to a gene: 1. The CDR3 sequence is 15 residues long. CDR1 is MNHEY and CDR2 is SMNVEV in the germline V gene (reference sequence). Measured with immunoSEQ multiplex PCR; TCRdb has only the in-frame clones, and not every one. Of more than 75,000 clones listed, just under 95% are singletons. This chain joins TRBV27 and TRBJ1-3; 8 bases match TRBD1. The specimen was T cells isolated from PBMCs. This receptor was obtained from a human donor in good health. This CDR3 reads CASSLDRASGNTIYF. CDR3 nucleotide sequence: TGTGCCAGCAGTTTGGACAGGGCCTCTGGAAACACCATATATTTT.